The 19 T cell receptor beta chains below were found in one sample sequenced in a study of blood T cell repertoires in COVID-19. Method: immunoSEQ multiplex PCR; TCRdb's copy keeps in-frame clones and lacks some. Of roughly 280,000 clones in the sample, 75% to 90% were seen once. The sequencing input was peripheral blood. Receptors were obtained from a man in his thirties or forties with active or convalescent COVID-19.

In this sample, this clone turned up once. The chain carries TRBV25-1 and TRBJ1-5; D is unresolved. Germline V gene sequence: CDR1 MGHDK, CDR2 SYGVNS. V shed 5 bases and J shed 5 bases, with 13 bases lying between them. The CDR3 totals 14 residues. This CDR3 reads CASSLSDGDQPQHF. The DNA for the CDR3 is TGTGCCAGCAGTCTGTCGGACGGGGATCAGCCCCAGCATTTT. Full variable domain (remainder filled in from reference TRBV25-1 and TRBJ1-5): EADIYQTPRYLVIGTGKKITLECSQTMGHDKMYWYQQDPGMELHLIHYSYGVNSTEKGDLSSESTVSRIRTEHFPLTLESARPSHTSQYLCASSLSDGDQPQHFGDGTRLSIL.

This clone was observed once. The genes are TRBV9 and TRBJ1-2; 9 bases align to TRBD1. V lost 0 bases to trimming and J lost 8 bases; unmatched junction nucleotides: 5. This CDR3 has 14 amino acids. In germline, CDR1 is SGDLS, CDR2 YYNGEE. The CDR3 DNA reads as TGTGCCAGCAGCGTAGGGACAGGGGACTTCGGCTACACCTTC. Its translation: CASSVGTGDFGYTF.

The chain carries TRBV19 and TRBJ1-5; TRBD1 agrees at 8 bases. The junction had 6 bases not matched to a gene; V was cut back by 4 bases and J by 4 bases. This CDR3 comprises 15 residues. Germline-derived CDR1 and CDR2 are LNHDA and SQIVND (reference sequence). The CDR3 loop reads CASSTLDRDNQPQHF. The CDR3 DNA follows: TGTGCCAGTAGTACCCTGGACAGGGATAATCAGCCCCAGCATTTT.

The genes are TRBV19 and TRBJ2-7; D is perhaps TRBD1 (5 bases). V lost 1 base and J 5 bases, leaving 12 bases between the germline ends. The CDR3 sequence is 14 residues long. CDR1 is LNHDA, CDR2 SQIVND, per germline (reference sequence). CDR3 residues: CASSIGGGSDEQYF. For the CDR3, the DNA is TGTGCCAGTAGTATAGGGGGCGGTTCGGACGAGCAGTACTTC.

This chain joins TRBV19 and TRBJ1-2; D possibly corresponds to TRBD1 (6 bases). Germline V gene sequence: CDR1 LNHDA, CDR2 SQIVND (reference sequence). With 3 bases removed from V and 6 bases from J, the gap between germline ends came to 14 bases. This CDR3 comprises 14 residues. CDR3 sequence (DNA): TGTGCCAGTAGTATCGGGGGGGGCTCGGATGGCTACACCTTC. Its translation: CASSIGGGSDGYTF.

The chain couples TRBV5-1 to TRBJ1-2, with D possibly being TRBD1 (6 bases). This CDR3 region has 16 residues. The germline CDR1 and CDR2 sequences are SGHRS and YFSETQ. V dropped 0 bases and J dropped 2 bases, with 14 bases sitting between them. CDR3 bases: TGCGCCAGCAGCTTGGACCCCATTACAGGGAACTATGGCTACACCTTC. Protein sequence: CASSLDPITGNYGYTF.

The genes are TRBV19 and TRBJ1-1, with a weak D call TRBD1 (5 bases). CDR3 size: 11 residues. Trimming removed 9 bases from V and 3 bases from J, with 8 bases in between. Germline values: CDR1 LNHDA, CDR2 SQIVND (reference sequence). The chain's CDR3 is CASDSYTEAFF. CDR3 DNA sequence: TGTGCCAGCGACAGTTACACTGAAGCTTTCTTT.

The chain couples TRBV29-1 to TRBJ1-2; D gene ambiguous. This CDR3 spans 13 amino acids. The germline V and J ends were trimmed by 5 bases and 0 bases, with 10 bases remaining between them. Germline V gene sequence: CDR1 SQVTM, CDR2 ANQGSEA. CDR3 sequence reads: CSVLYSANYGYTF. The CDR3 DNA follows: TGCAGCGTTCTTTACAGTGCTAACTATGGCTACACCTTC.

The J gene is TRBJ1-1, the V gene TRBV11-3; D remains unclear. V lost 0 bases and J lost 8, with 13 bases in between. Germline loops: CDR1 SGHNT, CDR2 YENEEA. CDR3 size: 14 residues. In nucleotides, the CDR3 is TGTGCCAGCAGCTTAGATCGTCTGGCGGGAGAAGCTTTCTTT. Protein: CASSLDRLAGEAFF.

The DNA of the CDR3 is TGTGCCAGCAGCCCAGGGCAGGGCTACGAGCAGTACTTC. This codes for CASSPGQGYEQYF. This rearrangement joins TRBV7-8 to TRBJ2-7; maybe TRBD1 (5 bases). Germline loops: CDR1 SGHVS, CDR2 FQNEAQ. Trimming stripped 5 bases from V and 3 bases from J, with 11 bases between. This CDR3 comprises 13 residues.

The chain uses TRBV10-3 and TRBJ1-2; possibly TRBD1 for D (6 bases). V lost 4 bases and J lost 6, with 15 bases in between. The V gene's germline CDR1 is ENHRY and CDR2 SYGVKD. The CDR3 runs to 14 residues. The CDR3 reads CAISAYQDSHGYTF. CDR3 coding DNA: TGTGCCATCAGTGCATACCAGGACAGTCATGGCTACACCTTC.

The rearrangement joins TRBV6-6 to TRBJ1-1; D perhaps matches TRBD1 (6 bases). This CDR3 spans 12 amino acids. Germline V lookup: CDR1 MNHNY, CDR2 SVGAGI (reference sequence). V dropped 5 bases and J dropped 7 bases, with 11 bases sitting between them. The CDR3 DNA reads TGTGCCAGCAGTCGACAGGCTGTTGAAGCTTTCTTT. This gives the protein CASSRQAVEAFF.

The genes are TRBV5-1 and TRBJ1-5, with TRBD1 matching over 11 bases. The CDR3 is 13 amino acids. Trimming removed 7 bases from V and 7 bases from J; junction bases left unmatched: 4. Germline CDR1 SGHRS, CDR2 YFSETQ. The CDR3 coding sequence is TGCGCCAGCCCGGGACAGGGGGGACAGCCCCAGCATTTT. This codes for CASPGQGGQPQHF.

The V and J genes are TRBV28 and TRBJ1-2; no reliable D call. This CDR3 is built from 13 residues. Germline loops: CDR1 MDHEN, CDR2 SYDVKM. V was clipped by 2 bases and J by 4 bases, with 8 bases between them. The CDR3 sequence is CASSLNRPYGYTF. As DNA, the CDR3 is TGTGCCAGCAGTTTAAACAGACCCTATGGCTACACCTTC.

The rearrangement links TRBV9 to TRBJ1-1, with D possibly being TRBD1 (6 bases). Trimming shortened V by 3 bases and J by 2 bases, and 17 bases separated the two germline ends. Germline V gene lookup returns CDR1 SGDLS and CDR2 YYNGEE. CDR3 length: 16 amino acids. DNA of the CDR3: TGTGCCAGCAGCGCGACAGGCCTTACTCCAAACACTGAAGCTTTCTTT. This translates into CASSATGLTPNTEAFF. Combining the CDR3 with reference TRBV9 and TRBJ1-1 gives the whole variable domain DSGVTQTPKHLITATGQRVTLRCSPRSGDLSVYWYQQSLDQGLQFLIQYYNGEERAKGNILERFSAQQFPDLHSELNLSSLELGDSALYFCASSATGLTPNTEAFFGQGTRLTVV.

The chain joins TRBV7-9 to TRBJ1-1; 9 bases are shared with TRBD1. The germline gives CDR1 SEHNR, CDR2 FQNEAQ (reference sequence). The CDR3 is made up of 18 amino acids. With 5 bases clipped from V and 0 bases from J, the junction kept 13 bases outside the gene matches. In DNA, the CDR3 is TGTGCCAGCAGCGGAGGGCCCCGGGACAGGGTTATGAACACTGAAGCTTTCTTT. It codes for CASSGGPRDRVMNTEAFF.

In DNA, the CDR3 is TGCGCCAGCAGCCAACTAGCGGGGGGGAACAATGAGCAGTTCTTC. It encodes CASSQLAGGNNEQFF. This rearrangement joins TRBV4-1 to TRBJ2-1, with 12 bases fitting TRBD2. This CDR3 has 15 residues. Germline V gene lookup returns CDR1 MGHRA and CDR2 YSYEKL. Trimming at V came to 2 bases and at J to 5 bases, leaving 1 base not matched to a gene.

The CDR3 here is CASSQDRGASSYNEQFF. DNA of the CDR3: TGCGCCAGCAGCCAAGACCGCGGTGCGAGCTCCTACAATGAGCAGTTCTTC. The chain recombines TRBV4-3 with TRBJ2-1; D uncertain. The CDR3 extends over 17 amino acids. Trimming took off 0 bases at V and 0 bases at J, with 12 bases between the two ends. CDR1 is LGHNA and CDR2 is YSLEER in the germline V gene.

The chain couples TRBV2 to TRBJ2-7; 8 nucleotides align to TRBD1. J was trimmed by 7 bases and V by 4 bases; bases with no gene match: 9. Germline CDR1 SNHLY, CDR2 FYNNEI. This CDR3 region has 14 residues. The CDR3 DNA follows: TGTGCCAGCAGTGCTGGACAGGGTTGGTCAGAGCAGTACTTC. Amino acids: CASSAGQGWSEQYF.